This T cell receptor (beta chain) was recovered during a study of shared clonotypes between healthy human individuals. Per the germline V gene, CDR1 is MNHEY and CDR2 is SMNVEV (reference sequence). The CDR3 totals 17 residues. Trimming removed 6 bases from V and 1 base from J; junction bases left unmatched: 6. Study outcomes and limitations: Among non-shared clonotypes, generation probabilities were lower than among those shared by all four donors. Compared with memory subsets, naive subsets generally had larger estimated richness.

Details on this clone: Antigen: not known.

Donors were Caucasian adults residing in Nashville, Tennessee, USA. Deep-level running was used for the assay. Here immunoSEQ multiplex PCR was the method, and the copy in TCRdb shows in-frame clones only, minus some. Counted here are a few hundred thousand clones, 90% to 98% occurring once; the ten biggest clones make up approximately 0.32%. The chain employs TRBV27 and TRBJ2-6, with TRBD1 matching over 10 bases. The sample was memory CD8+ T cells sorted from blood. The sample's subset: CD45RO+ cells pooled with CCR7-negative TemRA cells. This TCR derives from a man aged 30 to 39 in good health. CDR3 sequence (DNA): TGTGCCAGCAGCCGGGACAGGGGAATATCTGGGGCCAACGTCCTGACTTTC. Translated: CASSRDRGISGANVLTF. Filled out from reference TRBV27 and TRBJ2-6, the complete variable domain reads EAQVTQNPRYLITVTGKKLTVTCSQNMNHEYMSWYRQDPGLGLRQIYYSMNVEVTDKGDVPEGYKVSRKEKRNFPLILESPSPNQTSLYFCASSRDRGISGANVLTFGAGSRLTVL.